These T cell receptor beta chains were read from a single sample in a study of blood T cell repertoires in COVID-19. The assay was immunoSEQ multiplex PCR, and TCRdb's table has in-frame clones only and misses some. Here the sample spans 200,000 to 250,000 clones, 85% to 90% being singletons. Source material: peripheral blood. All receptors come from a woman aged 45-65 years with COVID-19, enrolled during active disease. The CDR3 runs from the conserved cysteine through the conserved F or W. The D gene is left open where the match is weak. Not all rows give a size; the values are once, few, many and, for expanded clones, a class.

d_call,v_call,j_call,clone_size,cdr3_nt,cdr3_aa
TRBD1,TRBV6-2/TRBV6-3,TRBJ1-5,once,TGTGCCAGCAGTTATAGGGGACAGGGCCATCAGCCCCAGCATTTT,CASSYRGQGHQPQHF
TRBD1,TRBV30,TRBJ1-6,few,TGTGCCTGGACCCCGGACAGGGGGGATTCACCCCTCCACTTT,CAWTPDRGDSPLHF
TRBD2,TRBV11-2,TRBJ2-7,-,TGTGCCAGCAGCCCCGGACTAGCGGGAACCTACGAGCAGTACTTC,CASSPGLAGTYEQYF
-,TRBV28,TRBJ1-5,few,TGTGCCAGCAGTTCAAACAGGGTGGGGCAGCCCCAGCATTTT,CASSSNRVGQPQHF
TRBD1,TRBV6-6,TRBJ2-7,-,TGTGCCAGCAGTTACGGGTACAGGGGGAAGTCCTACGAGCAGTACTTC,CASSYGYRGKSYEQYF
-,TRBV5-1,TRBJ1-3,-,TGCGCCAGCAGCTCGTACTCTGGAAACACCATATATTTT,CASSSYSGNTIYF
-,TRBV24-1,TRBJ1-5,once,TGTGCCACCAGTGGCCCGGGGGATCAGCCCCAGCATTTT,CATSGPGDQPQHF
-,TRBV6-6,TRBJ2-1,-,TGTGCCAGCGATGACCAGGGCTCGGCAGGGTTCTTC,CASDDQGSAGFF
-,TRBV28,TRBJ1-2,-,TGTGCCACCACGACCGGAGCTAACTATGGCTACACCTTC,CATTTGANYGYTF
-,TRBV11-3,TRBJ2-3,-,TGTGCCAGCAGCCAACGGGGGGCATTAGGGGATACGCAGTATTTT,CASSQRGALGDTQYF
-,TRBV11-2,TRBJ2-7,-,TGTGCCAGCAGCCACCGCTTACCGGGGTCCGAGCAGTACTTC,CASSHRLPGSEQYF
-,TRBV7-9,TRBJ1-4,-,TGTGCCAGCAGTATCAGGGTGAGAGCCAGAGAAAAACTGTTTTTT,CASSIRVRAREKLFF
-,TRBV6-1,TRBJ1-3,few,TGTGCCAGCAGTGAAAATGGCGGCGCTGGAAACACCATATATTTT,CASSENGGAGNTIYF
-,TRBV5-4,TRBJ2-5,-,TGTGCCAGCAGCTTGTCAGGGTACCAAGAGACCCAGTACTTC,CASSLSGYQETQYF
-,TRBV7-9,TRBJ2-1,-,TGTGCCAGCAGCTTAGATATCAATGAGCAGTTCTTC,CASSLDINEQFF
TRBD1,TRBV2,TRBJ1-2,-,TGTGCCAGCAGCCTTACAGGGGACTATGGCTACACCTTC,CASSLTGDYGYTF
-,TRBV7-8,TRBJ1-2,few,TGTGCCAGCAGCTTAGGCGGCAGCCACTATGGCTACACCTTC,CASSLGGSHYGYTF
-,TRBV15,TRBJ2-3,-,TGTGCCACCAGTTTCTTCGGGGGAAGCACAGATACGCAGTATTTT,CATSFFGGSTDTQYF
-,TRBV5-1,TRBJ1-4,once,TGCGCCAGCAGCGGAGGGGAGGCTAATGAAAAACTGTTTTTT,CASSGGEANEKLFF
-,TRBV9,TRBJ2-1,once,TGTGCCAGCAGCTCATCCAATGAGCAGTTCTTC,CASSSSNEQFF
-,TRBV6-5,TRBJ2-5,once,TGTGCCAGCAGCCTATCCCACCAAGAGACCCAGTACTTC,CASSLSHQETQYF
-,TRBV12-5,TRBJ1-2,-,TGTGCTAGTGGTTTGGGCAGGGGTTTCGGCTACACCTTC,CASGLGRGFGYTF
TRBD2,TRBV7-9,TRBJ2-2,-,TGTGCCAGCACACTAGCGGGGGGGCGAAACACCGGGGAGCTGTTTTTT,CASTLAGGRNTGELFF
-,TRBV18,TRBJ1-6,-,TGTGCCAGCTCACCCGGACATCGTAATTCACCCCTCCACTTT,CASSPGHRNSPLHF
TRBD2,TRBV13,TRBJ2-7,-,TGTGCCAGCAGCAGGAGGACTAGCGGGGTGCTAGCCTACGAGCAGTACTTC,CASSRRTSGVLAYEQYF
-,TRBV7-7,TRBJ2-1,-,TGTGCCTCTTCGCAGGGGATACAAGGAAAGGAGCAGTTCTTC,CASSQGIQGKEQFF
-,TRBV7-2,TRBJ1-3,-,TGTGCCAGCAGCTTAACCCAGGGCCACACCATATATTTT,CASSLTQGHTIYF
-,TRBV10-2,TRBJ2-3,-,TGCGCCAGCAGTCGTCCCCCTTCAGATACGCAGTATTTT,CASSRPPSDTQYF
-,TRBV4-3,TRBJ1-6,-,TGCGCCAGCAGCCAAGACAGTAATTCACCCCTCCACTTT,CASSQDSNSPLHF
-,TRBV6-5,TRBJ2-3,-,TGTGCCAGCAGGGGCCCGCAAGTCACAGATACGCAGTATTTT,CASRGPQVTDTQYF
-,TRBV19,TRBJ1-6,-,TGTGCCAGTAGTATGAGGACAGAAGGATCACCCCTCCACTTT,CASSMRTEGSPLHF
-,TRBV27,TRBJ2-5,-,TGTGCCAGCAGTTTATCGAGGGGAGGAGAGACCCAGTACTTC,CASSLSRGGETQYF
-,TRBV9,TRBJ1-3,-,TGTGCCAGCAGCGAGCAGGGAATTCCTGGAAACACCATATATTTT,CASSEQGIPGNTIYF
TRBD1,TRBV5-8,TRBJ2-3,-,TGTGCCAGCAGCTTGGGGGGGACAGGGACAGATACGCAGTATTTT,CASSLGGTGTDTQYF
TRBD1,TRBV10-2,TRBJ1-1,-,TGCGCCAGCGCCGGGACAGCGAACACTGAAGCTTTCTTT,CASAGTANTEAFF
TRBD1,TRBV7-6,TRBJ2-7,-,TGTGCCAGCAGCCGAGACAGGGGGCCATACGAGCAGTACTTC,CASSRDRGPYEQYF
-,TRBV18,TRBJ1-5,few,TGTGCCAGCTCACCACAGGCGGGGGCTAGCAATCAGCCCCAGCATTTT,CASSPQAGASNQPQHF
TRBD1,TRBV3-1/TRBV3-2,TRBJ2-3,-,TGTGCCAGCAGCCAAGATCCAGGGGGAACAGATACGCAGTATTTT,CASSQDPGGTDTQYF
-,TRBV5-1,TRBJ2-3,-,TGCGCCAGCAGCTTGCGAGGGAGCACAGATACGCAGTATTTT,CASSLRGSTDTQYF
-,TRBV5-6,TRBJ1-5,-,TGTGCCAGCAGCTGGGGGGGTACTCAGCCCCAGCATTTT,CASSWGGTQPQHF
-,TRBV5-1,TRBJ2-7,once,TGCGCCAGCAGGAAAACTGTAGATTACGAGCAGTACTTC,CASRKTVDYEQYF
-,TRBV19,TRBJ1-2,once,TGTGCCAGTAGTCTTAGGACAGCGGATGGCTACACCTTC,CASSLRTADGYTF
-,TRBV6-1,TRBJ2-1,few,TGTGCCAGCAGTGAAGCGCGGAAAGGCCGAGAGCAGTTCTTC,CASSEARKGREQFF
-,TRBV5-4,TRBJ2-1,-,TGTGCCAGCAGCTTGGGCGGAATGGCGGGGAGTATGAGTGAGCAGTTCTTC,CASSLGGMAGSMSEQFF
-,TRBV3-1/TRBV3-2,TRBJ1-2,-,TGTGCCAGCAGCCCCCAGGGGAACGGCTACACCTTC,CASSPQGNGYTF
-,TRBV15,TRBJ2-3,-,TGTGCCACCCGGGACATTATGGAGGAAGATACGCAGTATTTT,CATRDIMEEDTQYF
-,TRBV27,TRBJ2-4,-,TGTGCCAGCAGGTCCGTGGAGGCCAAAAACATTCAGTACTTC,CASRSVEAKNIQYF